This T cell receptor beta chain is drawn from a study of T cell changes during pregnancy in multiple sclerosis. V was shortened by 3 bases and J by 11 bases, with 13 bases between the two germline ends. CDR1 LGHNA and CDR2 YNFKEQ come from the germline V gene. The CDR3 runs to 12 residues. TCRdb's table, derived via immunoSEQ multiplex PCR, lists solely in-frame clones and lacks some. Among 45,000 or so clones listed, approximately 89% were seen once. The receptor was isolated from a female donor with multiple sclerosis, enrolled in a pregnancy study. The chain employs TRBV4-2 and TRBJ1-1; no clear D. The starting material was CD8+ T cells from peripheral blood mononuclear cells, obtained in the second trimester of pregnancy. In DNA, the CDR3 is TGTGCCAGCAGCCAGACGGGTTTTGCGGCTTTCTTT. Amino acids: CASSQTGFAAFF.